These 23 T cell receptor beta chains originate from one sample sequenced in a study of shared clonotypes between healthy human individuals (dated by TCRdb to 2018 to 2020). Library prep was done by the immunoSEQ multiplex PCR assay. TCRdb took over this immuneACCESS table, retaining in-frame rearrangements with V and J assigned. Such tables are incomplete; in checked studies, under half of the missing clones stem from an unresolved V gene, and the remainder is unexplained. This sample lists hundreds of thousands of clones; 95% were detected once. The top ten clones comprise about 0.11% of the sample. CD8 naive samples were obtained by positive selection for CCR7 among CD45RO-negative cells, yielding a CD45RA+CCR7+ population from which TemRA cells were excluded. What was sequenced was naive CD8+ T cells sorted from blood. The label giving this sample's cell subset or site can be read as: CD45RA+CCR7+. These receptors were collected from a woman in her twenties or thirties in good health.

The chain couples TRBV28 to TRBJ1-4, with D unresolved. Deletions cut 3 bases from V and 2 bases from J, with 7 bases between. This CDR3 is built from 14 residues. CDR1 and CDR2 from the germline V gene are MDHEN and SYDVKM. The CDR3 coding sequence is TGTGCCAGCAGTTTGGTGAAGACTAATGAAAAACTGTTTTTT. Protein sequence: CASSLVKTNEKLFF.

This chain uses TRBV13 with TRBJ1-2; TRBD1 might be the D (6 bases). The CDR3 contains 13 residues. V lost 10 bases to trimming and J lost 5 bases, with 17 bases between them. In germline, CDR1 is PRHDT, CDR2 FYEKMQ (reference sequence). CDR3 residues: CATSNQGPYGYTF. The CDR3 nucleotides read TGTGCCACCTCAAATCAGGGGCCTTATGGCTACACCTTC.

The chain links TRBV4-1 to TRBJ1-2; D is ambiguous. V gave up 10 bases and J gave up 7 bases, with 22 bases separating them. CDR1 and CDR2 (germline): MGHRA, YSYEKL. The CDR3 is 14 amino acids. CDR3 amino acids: CATNINPRESGYTF. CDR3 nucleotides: TGCGCCACCAACATAAATCCTCGGGAGTCTGGCTACACCTTC.

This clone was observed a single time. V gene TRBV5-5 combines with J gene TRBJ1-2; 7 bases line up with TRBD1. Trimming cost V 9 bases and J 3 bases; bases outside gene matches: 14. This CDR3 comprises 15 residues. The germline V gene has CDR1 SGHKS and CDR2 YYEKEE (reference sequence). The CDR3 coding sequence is TGTGCCACTCAGGGATGGAAGGACAGGCACTATGGCTACACCTTC. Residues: CATQGWKDRHYGYTF.

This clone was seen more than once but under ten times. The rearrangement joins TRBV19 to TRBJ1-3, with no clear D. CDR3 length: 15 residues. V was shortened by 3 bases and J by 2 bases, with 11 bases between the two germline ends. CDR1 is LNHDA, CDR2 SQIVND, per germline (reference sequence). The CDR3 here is CASSMTGATGNTIYF. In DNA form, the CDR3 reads TGTGCCAGTAGTATGACGGGTGCCACTGGAAACACCATATATTTT.

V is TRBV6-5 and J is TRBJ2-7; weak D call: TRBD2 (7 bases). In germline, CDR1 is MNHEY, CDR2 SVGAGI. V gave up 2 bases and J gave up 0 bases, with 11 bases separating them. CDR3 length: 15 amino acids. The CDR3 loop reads CASSYGGAHSYEQYF. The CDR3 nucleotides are TGTGCCAGCAGTTACGGGGGGGCCCACTCCTACGAGCAGTACTTC.

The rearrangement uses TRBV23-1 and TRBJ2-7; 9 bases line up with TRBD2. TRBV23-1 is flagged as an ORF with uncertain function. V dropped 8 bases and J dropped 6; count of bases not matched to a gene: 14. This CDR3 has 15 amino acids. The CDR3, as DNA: TGCGCCAGCGCAGCGGGGGGCAGGGACGGCTGCGAGCAGTACTTC. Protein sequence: CASAAGGRDGCEQYF.

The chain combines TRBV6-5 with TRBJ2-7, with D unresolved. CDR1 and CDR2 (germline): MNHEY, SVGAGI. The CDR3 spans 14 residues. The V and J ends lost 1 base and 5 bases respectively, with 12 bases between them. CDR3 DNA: TGTGCCAGCAGTTACTTGGGTCGTTGGGACGAGCAGTACTTC. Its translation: CASSYLGRWDEQYF.

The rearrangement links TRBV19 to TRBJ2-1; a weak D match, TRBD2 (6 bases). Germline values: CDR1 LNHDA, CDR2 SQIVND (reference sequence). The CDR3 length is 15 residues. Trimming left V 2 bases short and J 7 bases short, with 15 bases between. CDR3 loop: CASSIWGGKWNEQFF. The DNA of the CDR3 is TGTGCCAGTAGTATATGGGGCGGGAAGTGGAATGAGCAGTTCTTC.

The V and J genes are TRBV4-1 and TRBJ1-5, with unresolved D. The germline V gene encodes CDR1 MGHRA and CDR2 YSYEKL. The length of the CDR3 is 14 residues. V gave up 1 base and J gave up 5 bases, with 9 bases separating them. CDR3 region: CASSQAKNYQPQHF. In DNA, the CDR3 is TGCGCCAGCAGCCAAGCTAAGAACTATCAGCCCCAGCATTTT.

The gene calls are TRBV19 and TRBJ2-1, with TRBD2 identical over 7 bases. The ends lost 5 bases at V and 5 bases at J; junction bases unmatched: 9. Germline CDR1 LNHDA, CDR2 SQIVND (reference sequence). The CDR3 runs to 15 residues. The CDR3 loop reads CASSPREILNNEQFF. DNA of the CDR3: TGTGCCAGTAGTCCGCGGGAGATACTAAACAATGAGCAGTTCTTC.

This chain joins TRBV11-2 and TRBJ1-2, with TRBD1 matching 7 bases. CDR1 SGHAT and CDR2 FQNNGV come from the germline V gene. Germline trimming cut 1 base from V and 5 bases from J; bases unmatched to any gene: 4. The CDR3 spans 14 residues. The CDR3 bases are TGTGCCAGCAGCTTAGTAGGACAGGAGTATGGCTACACCTTC. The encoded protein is CASSLVGQEYGYTF. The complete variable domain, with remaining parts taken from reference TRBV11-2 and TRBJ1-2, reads EAGVAQSPRYKIIEKRQSVAFWCNPISGHATLYWYQQILGQGPKLLIQFQNNGVVDDSQLPKDRFSAERLKGVDSTLKIQPAKLEDSAVYLCASSLVGQEYGYTFGSGTRLTVV.

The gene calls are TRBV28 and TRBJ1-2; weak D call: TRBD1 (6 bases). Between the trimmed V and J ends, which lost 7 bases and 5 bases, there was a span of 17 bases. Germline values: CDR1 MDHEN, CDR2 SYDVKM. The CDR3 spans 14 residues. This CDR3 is CASTWDIVGYGYTF. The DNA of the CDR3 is TGTGCCAGCACCTGGGACATTGTGGGGTATGGCTACACCTTC.

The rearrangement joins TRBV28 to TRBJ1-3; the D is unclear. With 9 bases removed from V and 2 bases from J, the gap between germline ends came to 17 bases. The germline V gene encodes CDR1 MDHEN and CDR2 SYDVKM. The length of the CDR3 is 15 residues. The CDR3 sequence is CASHLKGDPGNTIYF. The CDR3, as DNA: TGTGCCAGTCACCTAAAGGGAGATCCTGGAAACACCATATATTTT.

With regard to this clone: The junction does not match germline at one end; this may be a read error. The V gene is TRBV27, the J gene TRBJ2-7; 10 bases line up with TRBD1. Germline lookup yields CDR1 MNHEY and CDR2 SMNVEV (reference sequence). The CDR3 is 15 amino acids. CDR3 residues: CASSSGTGVSSEQYF. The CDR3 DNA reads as TGTGCCAGCAGTTCCGGGACAGGGGTTTCCTCCGAGCAGTACTTC.

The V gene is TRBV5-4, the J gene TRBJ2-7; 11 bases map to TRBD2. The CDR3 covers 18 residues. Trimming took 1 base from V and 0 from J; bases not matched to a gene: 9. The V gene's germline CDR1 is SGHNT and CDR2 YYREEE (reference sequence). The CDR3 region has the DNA TGTGCCAGCAGCTTGTCACTAGCGGGAGTTACCTCCTCCTACGAGCAGTACTTC. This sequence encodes CASSLSLAGVTSSYEQYF.

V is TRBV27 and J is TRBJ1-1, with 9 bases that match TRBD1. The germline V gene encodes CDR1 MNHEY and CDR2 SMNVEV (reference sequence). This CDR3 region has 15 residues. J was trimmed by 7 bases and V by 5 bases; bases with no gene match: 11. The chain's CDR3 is CASSEYTGTGIEAFF. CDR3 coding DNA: TGTGCCAGCAGTGAGTATACCGGGACAGGGATTGAAGCTTTCTTT.

CDR3 nucleotide sequence: TGTGCCAGCAGTGATGGGGGCACTGAAGCTTTCTTT. Residues: CASSDGGTEAFF. The genes are TRBV25-1 and TRBJ1-1; TRBD1 is a possible D gene (5 bases). The CDR3 has 12 amino acids. Deletions cut 3 bases from V and 4 bases from J, with 6 bases between. Germline CDR1 and CDR2: MGHDK and SYGVNS.

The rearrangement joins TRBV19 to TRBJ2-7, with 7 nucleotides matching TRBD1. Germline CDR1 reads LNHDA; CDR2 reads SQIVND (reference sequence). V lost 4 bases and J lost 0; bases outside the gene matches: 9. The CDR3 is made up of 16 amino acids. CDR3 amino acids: CASSTAWDSTSYEQYF. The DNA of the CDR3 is TGTGCCAGTAGTACCGCTTGGGACAGTACCTCCTACGAGCAGTACTTC.

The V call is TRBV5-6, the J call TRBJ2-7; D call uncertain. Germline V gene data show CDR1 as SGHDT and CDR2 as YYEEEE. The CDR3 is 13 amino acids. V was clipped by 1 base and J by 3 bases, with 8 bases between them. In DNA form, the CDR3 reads TGTGCCAGCAGCTTGACGGTGAACTACGAGCAGTACTTC. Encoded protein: CASSLTVNYEQYF. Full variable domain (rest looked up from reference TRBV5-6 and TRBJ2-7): DAGVTQSPTHLIKTRGQQVTLRCSPKSGHDTVSWYQQALGQGPQFIFQYYEEEERQRGNFPDRFSGHQFPNYSSELNVNALLLGDSALYLCASSLTVNYEQYFGPGTRLTVT.

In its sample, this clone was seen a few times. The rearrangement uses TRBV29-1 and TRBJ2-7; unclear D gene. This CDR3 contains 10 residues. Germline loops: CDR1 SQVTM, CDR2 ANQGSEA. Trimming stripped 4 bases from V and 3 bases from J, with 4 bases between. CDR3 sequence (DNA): TGCAGCGTTGTCAGCTACGAGCAGTACTTC. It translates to CSVVSYEQYF.

CDR3: CASSTWTGAPQETQYF. In DNA form, the CDR3 reads TGCGCCAGCAGCACTTGGACAGGGGCACCCCAAGAGACCCAGTACTTC. The chain recombines TRBV5-1 with TRBJ2-5; 9 nucleotides align to TRBD1. Germline loops: CDR1 SGHRS, CDR2 YFSETQ. The CDR3 length is 16 residues. The ends lost 4 bases at V and 1 base at J; junction bases unmatched: 8.

The CDR3 protein is CAWSPPEKEDTEAFF. DNA for the CDR3: TGTGCCTGGAGCCCGCCGGAAAAGGAGGACACTGAAGCTTTCTTT. The chain combines TRBV30 with TRBJ1-1; D ambiguous. Trimming left V 3 bases short and J 3 bases short, with 17 bases between. Germline CDR1 and CDR2: GTSNPN and SVGIG (reference sequence). The CDR3 covers 15 residues.